This T cell receptor (beta chain) was recorded in a study of a mutant IDH1 vaccine in newly diagnosed glioma. Per the germline V gene, CDR1 is SNHLY and CDR2 is FYNNEI. The CDR3 consists of 16 residues. V was pared by 7 bases and J by 0 bases, with 7 bases of the junction left unmatched. Sample time point: week 35, safety follow-up. Doses of 300 ug of mutant IDH1 20-mer peptide were given with topical imiquimod. In weeks 1, 3, 5, 7, 11, 15, 19 and 23, patients were immunized, eight times in all. About this clone itself: Antigen unknown.

The method was immunoSEQ multiplex PCR; TCRdb's version includes in-frame clones alone and lacks a portion of them. This sample carries around 60,000 clones, about four fifths of them seen once, and the ten largest clones take 5% to 7%. This chain connects TRBV2 to TRBJ1-3; TRBD1 matches at 9 bases. The receptor comes from a man in his forties with glioma. The starting material was PBMCs, obtained from a glioma patient whose treatment included an IDH1 peptide vaccine. CDR3 in DNA: TGTGCCAGCAATTGGGACAGGGCCTTCTCTGGAAACACCATATATTTT. Translation: CASNWDRAFSGNTIYF.